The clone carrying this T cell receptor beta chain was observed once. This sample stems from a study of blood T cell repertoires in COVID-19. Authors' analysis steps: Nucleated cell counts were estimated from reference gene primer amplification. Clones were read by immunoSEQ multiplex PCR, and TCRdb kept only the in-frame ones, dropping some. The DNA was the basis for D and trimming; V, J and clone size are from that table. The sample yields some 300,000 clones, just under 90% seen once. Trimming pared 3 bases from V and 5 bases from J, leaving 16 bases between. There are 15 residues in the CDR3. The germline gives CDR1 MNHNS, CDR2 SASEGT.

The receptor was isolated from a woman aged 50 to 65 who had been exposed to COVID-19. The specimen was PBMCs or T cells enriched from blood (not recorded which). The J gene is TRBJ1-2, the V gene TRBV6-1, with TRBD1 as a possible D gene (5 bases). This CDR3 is CASSDGGPARYGYTF. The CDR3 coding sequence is TGTGCCAGCAGTGACGGGGGACCGGCCCGGTATGGCTACACCTTC.